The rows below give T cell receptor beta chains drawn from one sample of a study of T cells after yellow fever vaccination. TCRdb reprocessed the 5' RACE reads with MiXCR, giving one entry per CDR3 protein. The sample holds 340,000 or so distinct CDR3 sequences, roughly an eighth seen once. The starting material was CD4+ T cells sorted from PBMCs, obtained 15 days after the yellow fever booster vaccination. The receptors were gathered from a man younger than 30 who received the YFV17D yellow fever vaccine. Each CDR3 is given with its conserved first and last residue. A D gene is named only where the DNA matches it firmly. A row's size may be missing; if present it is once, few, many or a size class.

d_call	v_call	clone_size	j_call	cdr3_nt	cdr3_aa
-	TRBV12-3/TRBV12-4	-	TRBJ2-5	TGTGCCAGCAGTTTTGACGGGGCCCAAGAGACCCAGTACTTC	CASSFDGAQETQYF
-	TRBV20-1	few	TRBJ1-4	TGCAGTGCTAGAGAGGGCCAAGCGGGGGGTAGAGAAAAACTGTTTTTT	CSAREGQAGGREKLFF
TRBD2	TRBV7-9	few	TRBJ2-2	TGTGCCAGCAGCTTCGGGGGGGCGCACACCGGGGAGCTGTTTTTT	CASSFGGAHTGELFF
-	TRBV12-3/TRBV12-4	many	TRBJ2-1	TGTGCCAGCATCAATTACAGGGGGGGTGAGCAGTTCTTC	CASINYRGGEQFF
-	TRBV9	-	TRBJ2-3	TGTGCCAGCAGCGTCCTTGGACAGATCACAGATACGCAGTATTTT	CASSVLGQITDTQYF
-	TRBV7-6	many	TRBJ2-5	TGTGCCAGCAGCTTAGATGGGGGCCGGGAGACCCAGTACTTC	CASSLDGGRETQYF
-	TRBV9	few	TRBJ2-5	TGTGCCAGCAGCCGAGAAGCCCAACAGGAGACCCAGTACTTC	CASSREAQQETQYF
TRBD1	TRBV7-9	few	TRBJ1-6	TGTGCCAGCAGCCCTCTAGGGGGGACAGGACAAAATTCACCCCTCCACTTT	CASSPLGGTGQNSPLHF
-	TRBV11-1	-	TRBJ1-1	TGTGCCAGCAGCTTCCCCCCCATGAACACTGAAGCTTTCTTT	CASSFPPMNTEAFF
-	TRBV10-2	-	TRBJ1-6	TGCGCCAGCTCGGACAGAAGGAATTCACCCCTCCACTTT	CASSDRRNSPLHF
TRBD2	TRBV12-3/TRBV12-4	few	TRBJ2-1	TGTGCCAGCGAGGGGTTAGCGGGGGGAAGGTACAATGAGCAGTTCTTC	CASEGLAGGRYNEQFF
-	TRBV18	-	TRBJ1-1	TGTGCCAGCTCACCACTCCCCATCCCGGAGGGGGGTCAAACTGAAGCTTTCTTT	CASSPLPIPEGGQTEAFF
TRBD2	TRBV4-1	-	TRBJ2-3	TGCGCCAGCAGCCAGGAGACCGGGACTAGCGGGGGATACACAGATACGCAGTATTTT	CASSQETGTSGGYTDTQYF
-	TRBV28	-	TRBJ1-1	TGTGCCAGCAACAAAACGTTCAGGAAGAACACTGAAGCTTTCTTT	CASNKTFRKNTEAFF
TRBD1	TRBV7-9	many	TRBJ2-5	TGTGCCAGCAGCCCTAGGACAGGAGAGACCCAGTACTTC	CASSPRTGETQYF
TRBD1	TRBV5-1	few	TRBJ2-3	TGCGCCAGCAGCACGGGGACAGGTAGCACAGATACGCAGTATTTT	CASSTGTGSTDTQYF
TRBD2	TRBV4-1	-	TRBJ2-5	TGCGCCAGCAGCCGTTCGACTAGCGGGGTCCAAGAGACCCAGTACTTC	CASSRSTSGVQETQYF
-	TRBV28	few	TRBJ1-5	TGTGCCAGCAGTTTATTCGGGGGTGATCAGCCCCAGCATTTT	CASSLFGGDQPQHF
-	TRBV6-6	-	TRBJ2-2	TGTGCCAGCAGTTACGAATTCGGGGAGCTGTTTTTT	CASSYEFGELFF
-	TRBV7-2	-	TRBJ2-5	TGTGCCAGCAGCTGGCGGCCGGCGGGCGAGGAGACCCAGTACTTC	CASSWRPAGEETQYF
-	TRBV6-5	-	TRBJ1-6	TGTGCCAGCAGTTTGTCTAGGCGTTCACCCCTCCACTTT	CASSLSRRSPLHF
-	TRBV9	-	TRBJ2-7	TGTGCCAGCAGCCAGGGACTGGCGATGCCCTACGAGCAGTACTTC	CASSQGLAMPYEQYF
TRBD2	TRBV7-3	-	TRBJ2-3	TGTGCCAGCAGCCAGGGGACTAGCGAATTCACAGATACGCAGTATTTT	CASSQGTSEFTDTQYF
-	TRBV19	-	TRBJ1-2	TGTGCCAGCCAAACATGGGTTCGGGGTGGCTACACCTTC	CASQTWVRGGYTF
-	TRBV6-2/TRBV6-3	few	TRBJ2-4	TGTGCCAGCAGCTTCAGGGAATACAAAAACATTCAGTACTTC	CASSFREYKNIQYF
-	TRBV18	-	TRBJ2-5	TGTGCCAGCTCACGGGAGGCCCAAGAGACCCAGTACTTC	CASSREAQETQYF
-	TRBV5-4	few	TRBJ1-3	TGTGCCAGCAGCTTGCCAACACAAGGGCAGGGAAACACCATATATTTT	CASSLPTQGQGNTIYF
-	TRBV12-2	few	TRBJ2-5	TGTGCAAGTCGCTTACAGGGAGAGACCCAGTACTTC	CASRLQGETQYF
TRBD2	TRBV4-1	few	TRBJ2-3	TGCGCCAGCAGCCAATCCCCGACTAGCGGGGGGTCAAATACGCAGTATTTT	CASSQSPTSGGSNTQYF
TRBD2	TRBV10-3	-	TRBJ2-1	TGTGCCATCAGTTCCTTCAGCGGGGGGGCCGAAAATGAGCAGTTCTTC	CAISSFSGGAENEQFF
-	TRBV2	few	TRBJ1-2	TGTGCCAGCAGTGAACAGGGAGCTAACTATGGCTACACCTTC	CASSEQGANYGYTF
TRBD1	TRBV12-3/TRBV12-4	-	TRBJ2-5	TGTGCCAGCAGTCCCCACACCCCAGGGGGAAAAGAGACCCAGTACTTC	CASSPHTPGGKETQYF
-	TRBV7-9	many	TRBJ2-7	TGTGCCAGCAGCCCGAAACTAGCTAAAGGCTACGAGCAGTACTTC	CASSPKLAKGYEQYF
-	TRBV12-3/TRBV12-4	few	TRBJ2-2	TGTGCCAGCAGTTCTTTAGACACCGGGGAGCTGTTTTTT	CASSSLDTGELFF
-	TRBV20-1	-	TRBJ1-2	TGCAGTGCCGCGAGGGACGGGCCCTATGGCTACACCTTC	CSAARDGPYGYTF
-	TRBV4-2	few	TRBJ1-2	TGTGCCAGCAAAGTTAGCGGGGGCTTTGGAAGTGGCTACACCTTC	CASKVSGGFGSGYTF
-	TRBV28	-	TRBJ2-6	TGTGCCAGCAGAATCGGGGGTAATCCTGGGGCCAACGTCCTGACTTTC	CASRIGGNPGANVLTF
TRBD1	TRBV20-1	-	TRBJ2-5	TGCAGTGCCTACCGGGACAGCCAAGAGACCCAGTACTTC	CSAYRDSQETQYF
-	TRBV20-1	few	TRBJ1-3	TGCAGTGCTAGTAAACAGAGCTCTGGAAACACCATATATTTT	CSASKQSSGNTIYF
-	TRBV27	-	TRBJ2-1	TGTGCCAGCAGACTAGCCTCCTACAATGAGCAGTTCTTC	CASRLASYNEQFF
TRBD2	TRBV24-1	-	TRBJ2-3	TGTGCCACCAGTGATTCTGGACTAGCGGGCGCAGATACGCAGTATTTT	CATSDSGLAGADTQYF